The 18 T cell receptor beta chains below all came from one sample that was sequenced in a study of post-analysis software for immune sequencing data. The TCR beta cDNA libraries contained unique molecular identifiers. TCRdb recomputed calls from the PCR reads with MiXCR, one row per CDR3 protein. In the table there are hundreds of thousands of distinct CDR3 sequences, 30% of which are singletons. Study outcomes and limitations: Controls had lower frequencies than patients of about 5 TRBV segments, which included TRBV5-6, TRBV5-1 and TRBV20-1.

For these receptors, no antigen is known. Input material: blood. The receptors stem from a girl under 18 with multiple sclerosis.

As to this clonotype: At one end the junction does not follow the germline gene, possibly because of a read error. V gene TRBV5-6 combines with J gene TRBJ2-1; D not resolved. Per the germline V gene, CDR1 is SGHDT and CDR2 is YYEEEE. This CDR3 contains 14 residues. CDR3 coding DNA: TGTGCCAGCAGCTTGGGGCGCGGCTACGATGAGCAGTTCTTC. This codes for CASSLGRGYDEQFF.

V usage is TRBV6-1 and J usage is TRBJ2-4; D remains unclear. V was cut by 4 bases and J by 9 bases, with 10 bases left in between. In germline, CDR1 is MNHNS, CDR2 SASEGT. The CDR3 has 12 residues. The CDR3 loop is CASSGVWGIQYF. In DNA form, the CDR3 reads TGTGCCAGCAGTGGGGTGTGGGGCATTCAGTACTTC.

This chain joins TRBV3-1 and TRBJ2-7, with 9 positions matching TRBD2. The CDR3 is 18 amino acids. The V gene end was trimmed by 4 bases and the J gene end by 2 bases; junction bases not matched to a gene: 15. Germline V gene lookup returns CDR1 LGHDT and CDR2 YNNKEL (reference sequence). The CDR3 region is CASSPLLRGLAGTYEQYF. CDR3 coding DNA: TGTGCCAGCAGCCCCTTACTCCGAGGGCTAGCGGGAACCTACGAGCAGTACTTC.

The chain couples TRBV7-9 to TRBJ2-7; weak D call: TRBD1 (6 bases). TRBJ2-5 explains the end of the DNA better; the J call may be wrong. CDR3 length: 14 residues. From germline, CDR1 is SEHNR and CDR2 FQNEAQ (reference sequence). This CDR3 reads CASSPAQGFETQYF. The CDR3 DNA is TGTGCCAGCAGCCCGGCGCAGGGGTTCGAGACCCAGTACTTC.

This chain connects TRBV5-1 to TRBJ2-3; 8 bases are a match to TRBD2. The CDR3 runs to 15 residues. CDR1 and CDR2 from the germline V gene are SGHRS and YFSETQ. Germline trimming cut 3 bases from V and 1 base from J; bases unmatched to any gene: 4. CDR3 in amino acids: CASSSELAGTDTQYF. In nucleotides, the CDR3 is TGCGCCAGCAGCTCGGAACTAGCGGGCACAGATACGCAGTATTTT.

In its sample, this clonotype was seen once. This chain links TRBV20-1 with TRBJ2-1; 9 bases are shared with TRBD2. The J segment lost 0 bases and the V segment lost 4 bases, leaving 4 bases of the junction unmatched. The CDR3 runs to 15 residues. The germline V gene has CDR1 DFQATT and CDR2 SNEGSKA (reference sequence). In DNA form, the CDR3 reads TGCAGTGCTACCCGAGCGGGAGGCTCCTACAATGAGCAGTTCTTC. Translation gives CSATRAGGSYNEQFF.

The rearrangement joins TRBV29-1 to TRBJ2-3, with TRBD2 matching over 8 bases. Per germline, CDR1 SQVTM and CDR2 ANQGSEA. V shed 5 bases, J shed 0 bases, and the junction held 13 bases outside the gene matches. CDR3 size: 17 residues. The CDR3 DNA sequence: TGCAGCGTTCGCGGCGGGAGGACGATCTCTAGCACAGATACGCAGTATTTT. Its translation is CSVRGGRTISSTDTQYF.

This clonotype was counted between two and nine times. The J gene is TRBJ2-4, the V gene TRBV5-1; D assignment may be TRBD1 or TRBD2 (6 bases each). This CDR3 is 13 amino acids long. V was cut by 7 bases and J by 9 bases, with 17 bases left in between. CDR1 and CDR2 from the germline V gene are SGHRS and YFSETQ. This chain's CDR3 is CASAPGGEGIQYF. The CDR3 DNA is TGCGCCAGCGCGCCCGGGGGCGAGGGCATTCAGTACTTC.

The genes are TRBV5-1 and TRBJ2-1; unclear D gene. The CDR3 totals 13 residues. Trimming removed 1 base from V and 7 bases from J, with 9 bases in between. Per germline, CDR1 SGHRS and CDR2 YFSETQ. CDR3: CASSLQVRNEQFF. CDR3 sequence (DNA): TGCGCCAGCAGCTTGCAGGTGCGGAATGAGCAGTTCTTC.

This clonotype was picked up a small number of times. The chain combines TRBV24-1 with TRBJ1-1, with D maybe TRBD1 (5 bases). Germline values: CDR1 KGHDR, CDR2 SFDVKD. The ends were cut back, 8 bases at V and 1 base at J, with 10 bases in the middle. The CDR3 consists of 13 residues. The CDR3 DNA is TGTGCCACCACCAAGGGGAAGAACACTGAAGCTTTCTTT. As protein: CATTKGKNTEAFF.

This clonotype was counted a few times. CDR3 region: CASSFGGVVADTQYF. The DNA for the CDR3 is TGCGCCAGCAGCTTTGGTGGGGTTGTGGCAGATACGCAGTATTTT. The rearrangement links TRBV5-1 to TRBJ2-3, with D uncertain. V was clipped by 2 bases and J by 4 bases, with 14 bases between them. CDR1 and CDR2 from the germline V gene are SGHRS and YFSETQ. The CDR3 runs 15 residues.

The chain uses TRBV5-1 and TRBJ2-7, with TRBD1 matching over 10 bases. The CDR3 is 14 amino acids. Per the germline V gene, CDR1 is SGHRS and CDR2 is YFSETQ. Unmatched junction bases numbered 3, after V lost 0 bases and J lost 6 bases. In DNA form, the CDR3 reads TGCGCCAGCAGCTTGGGACAGGGGGCGAGCGAGCAGTACTTC. Protein sequence: CASSLGQGASEQYF.

The gene calls are TRBV4-1 and TRBJ2-3; D not resolved. V was trimmed by 0 bases and J by 4 bases, leaving 11 bases between them. The germline V gene has CDR1 MGHRA and CDR2 YSYEKL. The CDR3 totals 15 residues. The CDR3, as DNA: TGCGCCAGCAGCCAAGAAGTAACCTACCCAGATACGCAGTATTTT. This codes for CASSQEVTYPDTQYF.

This rearrangement joins TRBV7-2 to TRBJ2-3; perhaps TRBD2 as D (7 bases). The germline CDR1 and CDR2 sequences are SGHTA and FQGNSA. The CDR3 runs to 15 residues. V lost 3 bases to trimming and J lost 0 bases, with 10 bases between them. The CDR3 protein is CASSFAGASTDTQYF. CDR3 DNA sequence: TGTGCCAGCAGCTTCGCGGGGGCTAGCACAGATACGCAGTATTTT.

This rearrangement joins TRBV2 to TRBJ1-5; D possibly corresponds to TRBD1 (5 bases). The germline V and J ends were trimmed by 7 bases and 0 bases, with 10 bases remaining between them. This CDR3 has 14 amino acids. The germline V gene has CDR1 SNHLY and CDR2 FYNNEI. For the CDR3, the DNA is TGTGCCAGCAAAGCAGGGATTAGCAATCAGCCCCAGCATTTT. Translated: CASKAGISNQPQHF.

In this sample, this clonotype turned up many times. The rearrangement links TRBV7-2 to TRBJ2-5; possibly TRBD1 for D (5 bases). Trimming left V 1 base short and J 5 bases short, with 14 bases between. From germline, CDR1 is SGHTA and CDR2 FQGNSA. The CDR3 extends over 15 amino acids. The CDR3 DNA follows: TGTGCCAGCAGCTTAGTGGGTCAGGGTACGGAGACCCAGTACTTC. Its translation is CASSLVGQGTETQYF.

V usage is TRBV7-2 and J usage is TRBJ1-1; the D is unclear. The CDR3 totals 13 residues. With 6 bases removed from V and 4 bases from J, the gap between germline ends came to 12 bases. The germline CDR1 and CDR2 sequences are SGHTA and FQGNSA. CDR3: CASRELGTTEAFF. The CDR3 coding sequence is TGTGCCAGCAGGGAGCTCGGAACCACTGAAGCTTTCTTT.

This clonotype was recorded a few times. The V gene is TRBV3-1, the J gene TRBJ2-1, with no clear D. Per the germline V gene, CDR1 is LGHDT and CDR2 is YNNKEL (reference sequence). V lost 1 base and J 3 bases, leaving 7 bases between the germline ends. This CDR3 is 14 amino acids long. DNA of the CDR3: TGTGCCAGCAGCCAAGTTCCAGGCTACAATGAGCAGTTCTTC. Amino acid sequence: CASSQVPGYNEQFF.